This T cell receptor beta chain was found in a study of blood T cell repertoires in COVID-19. The overall study: PBMCs, B-cell-depleted T cells, or T cells provided the cDNA or gDNA that made up the material.

Sequencing was performed with immunoSEQ multiplex PCR; in TCRdb, only in-frame clones are kept and a portion is missing. Here the sample spans some 200,000 clones, around 82% being singletons. CDR3 length equals 16 residues. V lost 1 base and J 4 bases, leaving 13 bases between the germline ends. In germline, CDR1 is KGHDR, CDR2 SFDVKD. Sequencing was done on a sample of peripheral blood. This TCR came from a woman in her forties with acute or convalescent COVID-19. The rearrangement links TRBV24-1 to TRBJ2-1; D possibly corresponds to TRBD2 (6 bases). The CDR3 sequence: CATSDFQPGEYNEQFF. In DNA, the CDR3 is TGTGCCACCAGTGATTTCCAACCGGGGGAATACAATGAGCAGTTCTTC.